Following are 25 T cell receptor beta chains from one sample sequenced in a study of CD4+ T cells in melanoma. Some clones are missing from TCRdb's copy, which holds only in-frame ones; the method was immunoSEQ multiplex PCR. The data hold 13,000 or so clones, with 60% to 75% observed a single time. Material: cells from a culture (not recorded whether cultured in vitro). The receptors originated from a human donor with melanoma.

In its sample, this clone was seen a few times. The chain has TRBV10-3 and TRBJ1-4, with TRBD1 identical over 7 bases. Germline lookup yields CDR1 ENHRY and CDR2 SYGVKD. Unmatched junction bases numbered 6, after V lost 2 bases and J lost 6 bases. The CDR3 sequence is 15 residues long. The CDR3 protein is CAISEIQGHDEKLFF. The CDR3 nucleotides are TGTGCCATCAGTGAGATACAGGGGCACGATGAAAAACTGTTTTTT.

The chain is built from TRBV2 and TRBJ1-3; possible D gene TRBD1, 5 bases. The germline CDR1 and CDR2 sequences are SNHLY and FYNNEI. Between the trimmed V and J ends, which lost 6 bases and 0 bases, there was a span of 12 bases. The CDR3 sequence is 15 residues long. The CDR3 reads CASRGVGASGNTIYF. CDR3 nucleotides: TGTGCCAGCAGGGGGGTCGGGGCCTCTGGAAACACCATATATTTT.

This clone is medium-sized in the sample. The chain recombines TRBV2 with TRBJ1-2, with 7 bases lining up with TRBD1. This CDR3 is built from 14 residues. Germline CDR1 reads SNHLY; CDR2 reads FYNNEI. With V trimmed by 4 bases and J by 8 bases, 10 bases remained unmatched. CDR3 region: CASSALGQTGGYTF. The CDR3 nucleotides read TGTGCCAGCAGTGCCCTGGGACAGACAGGCGGCTACACCTTC.

The chain links TRBV23-1 to TRBJ1-2, with TRBD1 as a possible D gene (6 bases). TRBV23-1 is annotated as an ORF whose role is uncertain. Trimming cost V 6 bases and J 8 bases, with 34 bases left between them. This CDR3 has 19 amino acids. CDR3: CASRLNLGRGKVTPGGYTF. The CDR3 region has the DNA TGCGCCAGCAGACTCAATCTGGGCAGGGGCAAGGTGACCCCTGGCGGCTACACCTTC.

As DNA, the CDR3 is TGTGCCAGCAGGCCGGACAGCCTAGTGGGGTATGGCTACACCTTC. This encodes CASRPDSLVGYGYTF. The chain employs TRBV2 and TRBJ1-2, with a possible D match to TRBD1 (6 bases). CDR3 size: 15 residues. V gave up 6 bases and J gave up 5 bases, with 19 bases separating them. Germline CDR1 is SNHLY and CDR2 is FYNNEI.

This clone was seen a few times. This chain links TRBV2 with TRBJ2-3, with TRBD2 identical over 12 bases. Germline loops: CDR1 SNHLY, CDR2 FYNNEI. V gave up 10 bases and J gave up 4 bases; unmatched junction bases: 9. The CDR3 is 15 amino acids. CDR3 nucleotides: TGTGCCACCTCGACTAGCGGGGGATTCTCAGATACGCAGTATTTT. Translating gives CATSTSGGFSDTQYF.

The rearrangement links TRBV9 to TRBJ2-7; no clear D. The CDR3 consists of 15 residues. The germline V gene encodes CDR1 SGDLS and CDR2 YYNGEE. Trimming stripped 3 bases from V and 0 bases from J, with 13 bases between. The CDR3 coding sequence is TGTGCCAGCAGCGAGGCGGCGGCCAGCTCCTACGAGCAGTACTTC. This gives the protein CASSEAAASSYEQYF.

This clone has only a few counts. The genes are TRBV19 and TRBJ1-1, with unresolved D. CDR1 and CDR2 from the germline V gene are LNHDA and SQIVND (reference sequence). V gave up 5 bases and J gave up 0 bases, with 10 bases separating them. This CDR3 is built from 14 residues. The CDR3 reads CASSLGILNTEAFF. The CDR3 coding sequence is TGTGCCAGTAGTCTGGGTATCCTGAACACTGAAGCTTTCTTT.

The rearrangement joins TRBV11-1 to TRBJ1-2; tentative D call: TRBD1 (6 bases). V was shortened by 4 bases and J by 2 bases, with 11 bases between the two germline ends. Per the germline V gene, CDR1 is SGHAT and CDR2 is FQDESV (reference sequence). This CDR3 has 14 residues. This CDR3 reads CASSSTGTNYGYTF. DNA for the CDR3: TGTGCCAGCAGCTCTACAGGGACCAACTATGGCTACACCTTC.

The genes are TRBV5-1 and TRBJ2-2; D is unclear. Germline-derived CDR1 and CDR2 are SGHRS and YFSETQ. The CDR3 contains 13 residues. Deletions cut 2 bases from V and 5 bases from J, with 7 bases between. CDR3 amino acids: CASSFKVTGELFF. The CDR3, as DNA: TGCGCCAGCAGCTTTAAGGTGACCGGGGAGCTGTTTTTT.

The J gene is TRBJ2-7, the V gene TRBV6-6; 7 nucleotides align to TRBD2. The CDR3 covers 14 residues. V was clipped by 2 bases and J by 3 bases; unmatched bases: 4. Germline assignment: CDR1 MNHNY and CDR2 SVGAGI (reference sequence). CDR3 nucleotides: TGTGCCAGCAGTTACGAGCGGGGCGGCTACGAGCAGTACTTC. This translates into CASSYERGGYEQYF.

The chain is built from TRBV10-3 and TRBJ2-3, with 10 bases matching TRBD2. After removal of 1 base from V and 7 bases from J, the junction contained 5 bases not matched to a gene. Germline-derived CDR1 and CDR2 are ENHRY and SYGVKD. This CDR3 has 15 residues. The CDR3 DNA follows: TGTGCCATCAGTGAGTGGGCTAGCGGGGGCAATACGCAGTATTTT. It yields the protein CAISEWASGGNTQYF.

V and J are TRBV5-1 and TRBJ2-3, with TRBD2 matching 7 bases. Germline CDR1 is SGHRS and CDR2 is YFSETQ. V dropped 0 bases and J dropped 4; count of bases not matched to a gene: 8. The CDR3 sequence is 16 residues long. The CDR3 is CASSLERGLAADTQYF. Written as DNA, the CDR3 is TGCGCCAGCAGCTTGGAGCGGGGTTTAGCCGCAGATACGCAGTATTTT.

CDR3 sequence (DNA): TGCGCCAGCGGGTCTGCGGGGAGCTATGGCTACACCTTC. Protein product: CASGSAGSYGYTF. This sequence joins TRBV5-1 and TRBJ1-2; no clear D. The CDR3 length is 13 residues. CDR1 is SGHRS, CDR2 YFSETQ, per germline. The germline V and J ends were trimmed by 7 bases and 4 bases, with 14 bases remaining between them.

V and J are TRBV5-1 and TRBJ1-2, with 7 bases that match TRBD1. Trimming removed 4 bases from V and 7 bases from J; junction bases left unmatched: 10. Germline CDR1 and CDR2: SGHRS and YFSETQ. This CDR3 comprises 14 residues. The CDR3 sequence: CASSTTGVLSGYTF. As DNA, the CDR3 is TGCGCCAGCAGCACCACAGGGGTTCTAAGTGGCTACACCTTC.

The chain joins TRBV10-1 to TRBJ1-2; D is perhaps TRBD1 (5 bases). From germline, CDR1 is WNHNN and CDR2 SYGVQD (reference sequence). The CDR3 runs to 13 residues. The V gene lost 3 bases and the J gene lost 10 bases, with 15 bases spanning the gap. CDR3 protein: CASSDAGYKDYTF. The CDR3 DNA is TGCGCCAGCAGTGACGCAGGGTATAAGGACTACACCTTC.

V usage is TRBV6-1 and J usage is TRBJ1-4; D unresolved. CDR1 and CDR2 from the germline V gene are MNHNS and SASEGT. The V gene lost 6 bases and the J gene lost 8 bases, with 16 bases spanning the gap. The CDR3 runs to 14 residues. CDR3 bases: TGTGCCAGCAGGGACCGCGGATTTAGGGAAAAACTGTTTTTT. Protein sequence: CASRDRGFREKLFF.

The rearrangement joins TRBV10-2 to TRBJ1-3, with D unresolved. From germline, CDR1 is WSHSY and CDR2 SAAADI. V was clipped by 0 bases and J by 4 bases, with 7 bases between them. The CDR3 runs to 14 residues. In DNA form, the CDR3 reads TGCGCCAGCAGTGAGTCGCCGGCCGGAAACACCATATATTTT. Protein sequence: CASSESPAGNTIYF.

The chain combines TRBV15 with TRBJ1-5; D is ambiguous. This CDR3 comprises 14 residues. The germline gives CDR1 LNHNV, CDR2 YYDKDF (reference sequence). V was pared by 4 bases and J by 4 bases, with 11 bases between. CDR3 in DNA: TGTGCCACCAGCATAGAGGGTCGAAATCAGCCCCAGCATTTT. Its protein product is CATSIEGRNQPQHF.

The genes are TRBV15 and TRBJ1-1, with 8 positions matching TRBD1. Per the germline V gene, CDR1 is LNHNV and CDR2 is YYDKDF (reference sequence). The ends lost 3 bases at V and 10 bases at J; junction bases unmatched: 16. The length of the CDR3 is 16 residues. CDR3: CATSSMDRDVLYGAFF. DNA for the CDR3: TGTGCCACCAGCAGTATGGACAGGGATGTTTTATACGGAGCTTTCTTT.

The chain joins TRBV7-8 to TRBJ2-1; 14 nucleotides match TRBD2. CDR1 is SGHVS and CDR2 is FQNEAQ in the germline V gene. V shed 5 bases, J shed 10 bases, and the junction held 10 bases outside the gene matches. The CDR3 extends over 16 amino acids. DNA of the CDR3: TGTGCCAGCAGCAGACTAGCGGGGGGGGGCGTGAAGGAGCAGTTCTTC. This gives the protein CASSRLAGGGVKEQFF.

The rearrangement uses TRBV7-9 and TRBJ2-1; 8 bases are shared with TRBD2. Germline V gene sequence: CDR1 SEHNR, CDR2 FQNEAQ (reference sequence). This CDR3 spans 17 amino acids. V lost 5 bases, J lost 7 bases, and 16 bases stayed unmatched. The CDR3 is CASSPEHVVAGPNEQFF. The DNA for the CDR3 is TGTGCCAGCAGCCCAGAGCATGTGGTAGCGGGACCGAATGAGCAGTTCTTC.

This sequence joins TRBV11-2 and TRBJ2-7, with 8 bases matching TRBD1. This CDR3 has 15 residues. Germline CDR1 and CDR2: SGHAT and FQNNGV. Losses at the gene ends were 5 bases for V and 4 bases for J; bases not matched to a gene: 10. The DNA of the CDR3 is TGTGCCAGCAGCACATACAGGGGGGAAGGGTACGAGCAGTACTTC. Protein sequence: CASSTYRGEGYEQYF.

This clone was seen once. This sequence joins TRBV30 and TRBJ1-5; D is unresolved. V dropped 2 bases and J dropped 4 bases, with 9 bases sitting between them. CDR3 length: 13 amino acids. The V gene's germline CDR1 is GTSNPN and CDR2 SVGIG (reference sequence). CDR3 in amino acids: CAWSRRENQPQHF. DNA of the CDR3: TGTGCCTGGAGTAGGAGGGAGAATCAGCCCCAGCATTTT.

The chain is built from TRBV7-2 and TRBJ1-2; D might be TRBD1 (5 bases). Trimming stripped 4 bases from V and 3 bases from J, with 15 bases between. The length of the CDR3 is 15 residues. Germline values: CDR1 SGHTA, CDR2 FQGNSA. CDR3 region: CASSSYRSRDYGYTF. CDR3 sequence (DNA): TGTGCCAGCAGCTCATACAGGTCCCGAGACTATGGCTACACCTTC.